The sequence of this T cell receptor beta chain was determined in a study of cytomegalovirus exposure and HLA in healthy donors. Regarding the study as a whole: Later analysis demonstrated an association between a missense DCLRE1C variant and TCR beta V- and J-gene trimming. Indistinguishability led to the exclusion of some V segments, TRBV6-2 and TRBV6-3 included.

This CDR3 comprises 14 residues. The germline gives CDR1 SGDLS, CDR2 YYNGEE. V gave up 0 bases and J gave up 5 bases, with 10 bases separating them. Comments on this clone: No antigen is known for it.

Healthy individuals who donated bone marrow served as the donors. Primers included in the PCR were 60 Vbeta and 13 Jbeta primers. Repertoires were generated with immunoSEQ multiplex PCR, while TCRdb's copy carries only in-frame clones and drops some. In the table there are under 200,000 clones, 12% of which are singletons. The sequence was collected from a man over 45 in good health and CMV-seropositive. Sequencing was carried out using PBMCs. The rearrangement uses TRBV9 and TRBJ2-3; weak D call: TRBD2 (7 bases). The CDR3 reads CASSVEGGEDTQYF. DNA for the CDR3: TGTGCCAGCAGCGTAGAGGGGGGGGAAGATACGCAGTATTTT.